This T cell receptor (beta chain) is drawn from a study of human T cells and chemical hapten exposure. At the level of the study: 2% DPC applied to a 2 cm by 2 cm arm area sensitized donors. Patch tests applied 0.01% DPC to the upper back, read at 6 days. The patients were mostly female; they had alopecia areata, totalis or universalis.

Individual cDNA molecules each carried unique molecular identifiers attached by the library. TCRdb reprocessed the RACE reads via MiXCR and lists one record per CDR3 protein. The sample has 25,000 to 30,000 distinct CDR3 sequences, 8% to 9.5% seen once. From germline, CDR1 is SGHTS and CDR2 YDEGEE. Trimming removed 4 bases at V and 10 bases at J, with 15 bases between. This CDR3 is 13 amino acids long. The time point here: patch test 2, 6 weeks after DPC sensitization. Treatment of the sample: therapeutic diphenylcyclopropenone sensitization with weekly scalp DPC. The V and J genes are TRBV5-8 and TRBJ2-1, with D perhaps assigned TRBD1 or TRBD2 (6 bases each). The sequencing here drew on whole blood, taken in connection with sensitization to the hapten diphenylcyclopropenone (DPC). The receptor was isolated from a man younger than 45 with alopecia areata. Some clones in this sample may be carry-over from other donors' samples. This CDR3 reads CASSQERGGEQFF. The CDR3 DNA follows: TGTGCCAGCAGCCAAGAGCGAGGGGGGGAGCAGTTCTTC.